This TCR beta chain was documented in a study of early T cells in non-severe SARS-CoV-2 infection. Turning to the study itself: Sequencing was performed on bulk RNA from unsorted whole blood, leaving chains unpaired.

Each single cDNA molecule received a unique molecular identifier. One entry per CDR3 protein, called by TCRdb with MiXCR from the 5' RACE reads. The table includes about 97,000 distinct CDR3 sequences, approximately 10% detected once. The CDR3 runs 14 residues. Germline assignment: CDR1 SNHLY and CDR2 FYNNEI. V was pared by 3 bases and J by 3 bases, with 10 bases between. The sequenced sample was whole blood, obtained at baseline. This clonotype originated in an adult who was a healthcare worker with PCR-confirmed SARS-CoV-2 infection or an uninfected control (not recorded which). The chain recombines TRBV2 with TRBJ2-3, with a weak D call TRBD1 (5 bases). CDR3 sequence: CASSEFRTTDTQYF. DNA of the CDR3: TGTGCCAGCAGTGAGTTCCGGACAACAGATACGCAGTATTTT.